This T cell receptor (beta chain) was documented in a study of blood T cell repertoires in COVID-19. Study-level information: Acute and convalescent COVID-19 specimens originated in the United States, Italy and Spain. T cells, B-cell-depleted T cells, or PBMCs provided the cDNA or gDNA that served as material.

As for this clone: The sample contains more than one DNA sequence encoding this CDR3.

As processed by the authors: Amplification of reference gene primers was used by the study to estimate nucleated cell counts. Using immunoSEQ multiplex PCR, the repertoire was profiled, and TCRdb retains in-frame clones only, with some absent. That table gives V, J and clone size, and the DNA gave D and trimming. The table shows approximately 170,000 clones, with about 88% occurring only once. This receptor was obtained from a man younger than 30 who had recovered from COVID-19. Sequenced sample: peripheral blood.

The CDR3: CATSDLSAGGTDTQYF. The CDR3 DNA sequence: TGTGCCACCAGTGATTTGAGCGCGGGAGGCACAGATACGCAGTATTTT. The V and J genes are TRBV24-1 and TRBJ2-3, with 7 bases that match TRBD2. V trimming: 0 bases; J trimming: 1 base; junction bases outside the gene matches: 3. The CDR3 extends over 16 amino acids. Germline lookup yields CDR1 KGHDR and CDR2 SFDVKD.